This TCR beta chain is from a study of blood T cell repertoires in COVID-19. TCRdb keeps only in-frame clones here, not all; method: immunoSEQ multiplex PCR. This sample has 180,000 or so clones, with under 85% found just once. Losses at the gene ends were 4 bases for V and 6 bases for J; bases not matched to a gene: 5. Germline values: CDR1 SGHRS, CDR2 YFSETQ. The CDR3 loop spans 14 amino acids. The sequence was obtained from a woman of 80 years or more with acute or convalescent COVID-19. The sample consisted of peripheral blood. V gene TRBV5-1 combines with J gene TRBJ2-1, with 9 nucleotides matching TRBD1. DNA of the CDR3: TGCGCCAGCAGCCGGACAGGGGTCGTCAATGAGCAGTTCTTC. Encoded protein: CASSRTGVVNEQFF.